The following is a T cell receptor (beta chain) sequence with its context. No antigen is known for it. These data originate in a study of T cell repertoires in cytomegalovirus infection. Overall study: Public TCR beta signatures provided an indication of both CMV infection and a matching HLA type. Overall study results and limits: Public TCR beta family frequency separated CMV-and-HLA carriers, including in an independent cohort.

The CDR3 is made up of 16 amino acids. Trimming at V came to 2 bases and at J to 1 base, leaving 7 bases not matched to a gene. Using its own MiXCR run on the reads, TCRdb lists one record per CDR3 protein. The top ten clones hold roughly an eighth of a sample with nearly 450,000 distinct CDR3 sequences, about a third of them seen once. The chain has TRBV12-3 or TRBV12-4 and TRBJ2-5; TRBD1 matches at 7 bases. The TCR sequence derives from a human donor in good health (CMV status not recorded). Some clones in this sample may be carry-over from other donors' samples. Source material: PBMCs. The CDR3 spells CASSLQAGGFQETQYF. CDR3 nucleotide sequence: TGTGCCAGCAGTTTACAGGCAGGGGGTTTCCAAGAGACCCAGTACTTC.